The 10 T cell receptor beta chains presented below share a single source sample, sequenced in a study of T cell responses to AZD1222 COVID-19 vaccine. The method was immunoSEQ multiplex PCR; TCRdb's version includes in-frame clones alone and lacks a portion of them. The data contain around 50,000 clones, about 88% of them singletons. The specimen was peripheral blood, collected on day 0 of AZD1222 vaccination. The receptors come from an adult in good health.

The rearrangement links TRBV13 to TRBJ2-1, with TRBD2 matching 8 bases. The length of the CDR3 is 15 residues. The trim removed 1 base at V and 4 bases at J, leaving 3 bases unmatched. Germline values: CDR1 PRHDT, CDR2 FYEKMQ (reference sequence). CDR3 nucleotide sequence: TGTGCCAGCAGCTTAGAACTAGCGGAATACAATGAGCAGTTCTTC. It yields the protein CASSLELAEYNEQFF.

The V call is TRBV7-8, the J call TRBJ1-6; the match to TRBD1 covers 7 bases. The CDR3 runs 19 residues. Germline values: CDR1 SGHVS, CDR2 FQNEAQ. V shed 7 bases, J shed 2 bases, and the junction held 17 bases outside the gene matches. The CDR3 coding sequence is TGTGCCAGCACCCACCGAGCTAGACAGGGCGGTCCCTATAATTCACCCCTCCACTTT. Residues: CASTHRARQGGPYNSPLHF.

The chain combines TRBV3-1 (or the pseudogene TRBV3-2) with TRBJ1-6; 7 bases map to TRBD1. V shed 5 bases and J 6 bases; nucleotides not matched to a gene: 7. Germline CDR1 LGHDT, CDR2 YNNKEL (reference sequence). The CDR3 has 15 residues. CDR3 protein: CASSYADRPNSPLHF. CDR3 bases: TGTGCCAGCAGCTACGCGGACAGGCCTAATTCACCCCTCCACTTT.

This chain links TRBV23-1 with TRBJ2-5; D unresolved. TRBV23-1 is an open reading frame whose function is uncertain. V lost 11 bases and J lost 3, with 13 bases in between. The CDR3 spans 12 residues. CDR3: CAEIDGEETQYF. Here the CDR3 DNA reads TGCGCCGAAATCGATGGGGAAGAGACCCAGTACTTC.

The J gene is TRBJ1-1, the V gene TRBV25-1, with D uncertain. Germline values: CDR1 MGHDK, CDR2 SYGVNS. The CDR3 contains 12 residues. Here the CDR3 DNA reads TGTCTTACAGTTTCCATGAACACTGAAGCTTTCTTT. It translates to CLTVSMNTEAFF.

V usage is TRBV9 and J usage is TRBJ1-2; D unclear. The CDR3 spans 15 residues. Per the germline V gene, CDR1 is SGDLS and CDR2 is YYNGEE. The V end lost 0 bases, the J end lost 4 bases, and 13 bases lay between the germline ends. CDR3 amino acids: CASSVGAATTYGYTF. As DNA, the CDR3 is TGTGCCAGCAGCGTAGGGGCAGCCACTACCTATGGCTACACCTTC.

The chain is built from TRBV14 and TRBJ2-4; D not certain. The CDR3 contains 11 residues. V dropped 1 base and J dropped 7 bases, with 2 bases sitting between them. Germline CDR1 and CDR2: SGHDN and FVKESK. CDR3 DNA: TGTGCCAGCAGCCAAGCCAACATTCAGTACTTC. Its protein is CASSQANIQYF.

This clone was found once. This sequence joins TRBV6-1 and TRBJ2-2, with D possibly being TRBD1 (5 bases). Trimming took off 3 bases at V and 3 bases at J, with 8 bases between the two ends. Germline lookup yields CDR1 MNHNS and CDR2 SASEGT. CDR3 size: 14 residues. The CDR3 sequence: CASSDWGDTGELFF. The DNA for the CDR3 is TGTGCCAGCAGTGATTGGGGCGACACCGGGGAGCTGTTTTTT.

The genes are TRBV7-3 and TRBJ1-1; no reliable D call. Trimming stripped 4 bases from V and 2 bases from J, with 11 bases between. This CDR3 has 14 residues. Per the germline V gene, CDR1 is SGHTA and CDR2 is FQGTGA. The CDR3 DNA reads TGTGCCAGCAGCTCAAACCTGGGTAACACTGAAGCTTTCTTT. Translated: CASSSNLGNTEAFF. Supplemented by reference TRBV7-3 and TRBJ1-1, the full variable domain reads GAGVSQTPSNKVTEKGKYVELRCDPISGHTALYWYRQSLGQGPEFLIYFQGTGAADDSGLPNDRFFAVRPEGSVSTLKIQRTERGDSAVYLCASSSNLGNTEAFFGQGTRLTVV.

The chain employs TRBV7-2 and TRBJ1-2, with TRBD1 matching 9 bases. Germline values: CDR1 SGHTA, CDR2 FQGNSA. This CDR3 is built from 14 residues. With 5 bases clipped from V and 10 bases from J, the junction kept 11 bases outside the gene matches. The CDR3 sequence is CASSIPTGGLDYTF. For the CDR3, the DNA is TGTGCCAGCAGCATTCCTACAGGGGGCTTAGACTACACCTTC.